The rows below give T cell receptor beta chains drawn from one sample of a study of cytotoxic CD8 clonotypes in ibrutinib-treated CLL. Repertoires were generated with immunoSEQ multiplex PCR, while TCRdb's copy carries only in-frame clones and drops some. The sample lists 150,000 to 200,000 clones, around 72% occurring once. The sequencing here drew on PBMCs, taken after 24 months of ibrutinib treatment. The receptors originated from a human donor with chronic lymphocytic leukemia. Both conserved end residues are part of each CDR3. The order of the fields is CDR3 length, J gene, D gene, clone size, V gene, CDR3 DNA, CDR3 protein. A D gene is named only where the DNA matches it firmly. Clone size is given for some rows only: seen once, a few or many times, or a class if the clone is expanded.

CDR3 length: 13; J gene: TRBJ2-1; D gene: -; clone size: once; V gene: TRBV7-3; CDR3 DNA: TGTGCCAGCAGCTTAATCAGCCCCGCTGAGCAGTTCTTC; CDR3 protein: CASSLISPAEQFF
CDR3 length: 16; J gene: TRBJ1-1; D gene: TRBD1; clone size: -; V gene: TRBV5-5; CDR3 DNA: TGTGCCAGCAGCTTGGGACAGGGGGCAGGAGGTACTGAAGCTTTCTTT; CDR3 protein: CASSLGQGAGGTEAFF
CDR3 length: 14; J gene: TRBJ1-6; D gene: -; clone size: -; V gene: TRBV10-3; CDR3 DNA: TGTGCCATCAGTGTTGAACGGGACGACTCACCCCTCCACTTT; CDR3 protein: CAISVERDDSPLHF
CDR3 length: 15; J gene: TRBJ2-1; D gene: TRBD2; clone size: -; V gene: TRBV2; CDR3 DNA: TGTGCCAGCAGTGCACAACTAGCGGATTACAATGAGCAGTTCTTC; CDR3 protein: CASSAQLADYNEQFF
CDR3 length: 13; J gene: TRBJ2-7; D gene: TRBD2; clone size: -; V gene: TRBV6-6; CDR3 DNA: TGTGCCAGCAGCCCCGGGACTAGCGGGAGGGGGTACTTC; CDR3 protein: CASSPGTSGRGYF
CDR3 length: 14; J gene: TRBJ1-3; D gene: TRBD1; clone size: -; V gene: TRBV15; CDR3 DNA: TGTGCCACCAGCGGACAGGGTTCTGGAAACACCATATATTTT; CDR3 protein: CATSGQGSGNTIYF
CDR3 length: 16; J gene: TRBJ2-1; D gene: -; clone size: -; V gene: TRBV5-1; CDR3 DNA: TGCGCCAGCAGCTTGCGGTTTGTCGTGGGCGTGGATGAGCAGTTCTTC; CDR3 protein: CASSLRFVVGVDEQFF
CDR3 length: 14; J gene: TRBJ2-5; D gene: -; clone size: once; V gene: TRBV7-3; CDR3 DNA: TGTGCCAGCAGCTTATCAGCTGGTACCAACACCCAGTACTTC; CDR3 protein: CASSLSAGTNTQYF
CDR3 length: 16; J gene: TRBJ1-5; D gene: -; clone size: few; V gene: TRBV7-9; CDR3 DNA: TGTGCCAGCAGCCGAAGTTCAGGGGTGAGCAATCAGCCCCAGCATTTT; CDR3 protein: CASSRSSGVSNQPQHF
CDR3 length: 15; J gene: TRBJ1-3; D gene: TRBD1; clone size: -; V gene: TRBV28; CDR3 DNA: TGTGCCAGCAGTTACAGGGGGCTGGGTGGAAACACCATATATTTT; CDR3 protein: CASSYRGLGGNTIYF
CDR3 length: 16; J gene: TRBJ1-4; D gene: -; clone size: once; V gene: TRBV2; CDR3 DNA: TGTGCCAGCAGAATCCCCTTTGGTACAACTAATGAAAAACTGTTTTTT; CDR3 protein: CASRIPFGTTNEKLFF
CDR3 length: 12; J gene: TRBJ2-5; D gene: -; clone size: few; V gene: TRBV29-1; CDR3 DNA: TGCAGCGTTGAACAGGGCCAAGAGACCCAGTACTTC; CDR3 protein: CSVEQGQETQYF
CDR3 length: 14; J gene: TRBJ2-3; D gene: TRBD2; clone size: -; V gene: TRBV30; CDR3 DNA: TGTGCCTGGAGTGTAAAAGCGGGAGAAGATACGCAGTATTTT; CDR3 protein: CAWSVKAGEDTQYF
CDR3 length: 13; J gene: TRBJ2-2; D gene: -; clone size: few; V gene: TRBV10-1; CDR3 DNA: TGCGCCAGCAGTGAGTCTAGTGTACGGGAGCTGTTTTTT; CDR3 protein: CASSESSVRELFF
CDR3 length: 15; J gene: TRBJ2-1; D gene: TRBD2; clone size: few; V gene: TRBV7-2; CDR3 DNA: TGTGCCAGCAGCTTTGGGGGACTAGCCTACAATGAGCAGTTCTTC; CDR3 protein: CASSFGGLAYNEQFF
CDR3 length: 15; J gene: TRBJ1-4; D gene: -; clone size: -; V gene: TRBV9; CDR3 DNA: TGTGCCAGCAGCGTAGGCCCTGACCCTAATGAAAAACTGTTTTTT; CDR3 protein: CASSVGPDPNEKLFF
CDR3 length: 16; J gene: TRBJ2-7; D gene: TRBD2; clone size: few; V gene: TRBV27; CDR3 DNA: TGTGCCAGCAGTCTGACGCCGGGACTAGCGCTTTACGAGCAGTACTTC; CDR3 protein: CASSLTPGLALYEQYF
CDR3 length: 14; J gene: TRBJ2-7; D gene: TRBD2; clone size: once; V gene: TRBV7-2; CDR3 DNA: TGTGCCAGCAGTCTTAGCGGGAGGACCTACGAGCAGTACTTC; CDR3 protein: CASSLSGRTYEQYF
CDR3 length: 13; J gene: TRBJ1-4; D gene: TRBD1; clone size: -; V gene: TRBV2; CDR3 DNA: TGTGCCAGCAATGGACAGGGGAGGGAAAAACTGTTTTTT; CDR3 protein: CASNGQGREKLFF
CDR3 length: 16; J gene: TRBJ2-4; D gene: -; clone size: -; V gene: TRBV28; CDR3 DNA: TGTGCCAGCAGTTTAACCGGGGACTCGATAAAAAACATTCAGTACTTC; CDR3 protein: CASSLTGDSIKNIQYF
CDR3 length: 14; J gene: TRBJ1-2; D gene: -; clone size: many; V gene: TRBV27; CDR3 DNA: TGTGCCAGCAGTTTAGTCGGGGAGAACTATGGCTACACCTTC; CDR3 protein: CASSLVGENYGYTF
CDR3 length: 14; J gene: TRBJ2-3; D gene: -; clone size: -; V gene: TRBV5-5; CDR3 DNA: TGTGCCAGCAGCTTGGCCCTGGGAACAGATACGCAGTATTTT; CDR3 protein: CASSLALGTDTQYF
CDR3 length: 15; J gene: TRBJ1-2; D gene: TRBD1; clone size: -; V gene: TRBV15; CDR3 DNA: TGTGCCACCAGCAGAACCCTGACAGGGGGCGATGGCTACACCTTC; CDR3 protein: CATSRTLTGGDGYTF
CDR3 length: 14; J gene: TRBJ1-4; D gene: -; clone size: -; V gene: TRBV15; CDR3 DNA: TGTGCCACCAGCAGGAGGACCCACGGTGAAAAACTGTTTTTT; CDR3 protein: CATSRRTHGEKLFF
CDR3 length: 15; J gene: TRBJ2-7; D gene: -; clone size: -; V gene: TRBV5-1; CDR3 DNA: TGCGCCAGCAGCTCTCAAACTTCGACCCTCTACGAGCAGTACTTC; CDR3 protein: CASSSQTSTLYEQYF
CDR3 length: 13; J gene: TRBJ1-1; D gene: -; clone size: once; V gene: TRBV11-2; CDR3 DNA: TGTGCCAGCAGCTTCGGGAAGGGCACTGAAGCTTTCTTT; CDR3 protein: CASSFGKGTEAFF
CDR3 length: 17; J gene: TRBJ2-1; D gene: TRBD2; clone size: -; V gene: TRBV19; CDR3 DNA: TGTGCCAGTAGGTCCGGGACTAGCGGGAGCTCCTACAATGAGCAGTTCTTC; CDR3 protein: CASRSGTSGSSYNEQFF
CDR3 length: 15; J gene: TRBJ1-3; D gene: -; clone size: -; V gene: TRBV13; CDR3 DNA: TGTGCCAGCAGCTTATTCAGGGTCTCTGGAAACACCATATATTTT; CDR3 protein: CASSLFRVSGNTIYF
CDR3 length: 14; J gene: TRBJ2-7; D gene: -; clone size: -; V gene: TRBV7-9; CDR3 DNA: TGTGCCAGCAGCGGCGTTGGACGGGAGTTCGAGCAGTACTTC; CDR3 protein: CASSGVGREFEQYF
CDR3 length: 13; J gene: TRBJ1-1; D gene: -; clone size: -; V gene: TRBV18; CDR3 DNA: TGTGCCAGCTCGACGGGGGTTTGGACTGAAGCTTTCTTT; CDR3 protein: CASSTGVWTEAFF
CDR3 length: 16; J gene: TRBJ2-1; D gene: -; clone size: -; V gene: TRBV9; CDR3 DNA: TGTGCCAGCAGCGGAAATAGCGGAAGCTCCTACAATGAGCAGTTCTTC; CDR3 protein: CASSGNSGSSYNEQFF
CDR3 length: 13; J gene: TRBJ2-2; D gene: -; clone size: -; V gene: TRBV28; CDR3 DNA: TGTGCCAGCAGGATTCAGGGTTCCGGGGAGCTGTTTTTT; CDR3 protein: CASRIQGSGELFF
CDR3 length: 15; J gene: TRBJ2-7; D gene: -; clone size: -; V gene: TRBV19; CDR3 DNA: TGTGCCAGTACCGCAAGAGGGGGGATCTCCTACGAGCAGTACTTC; CDR3 protein: CASTARGGISYEQYF
CDR3 length: 15; J gene: TRBJ2-1; D gene: TRBD2; clone size: -; V gene: TRBV5-4; CDR3 DNA: TGTGCCAGCAGCTCGGGACTAGCGGGAGGGCCCGTGCAGTTCTTC; CDR3 protein: CASSSGLAGGPVQFF
CDR3 length: 14; J gene: TRBJ2-7; D gene: TRBD2; clone size: -; V gene: TRBV7-8; CDR3 DNA: TGTGCCAGCAGCTTACTGGGACTACCCTACGAGCAGTACTTC; CDR3 protein: CASSLLGLPYEQYF
CDR3 length: 14; J gene: TRBJ1-1; D gene: -; clone size: once; V gene: TRBV30; CDR3 DNA: TGTGCCTGGACCGCAGAGGTGCGGAACACTGAAGCTTTCTTT; CDR3 protein: CAWTAEVRNTEAFF
CDR3 length: 12; J gene: TRBJ2-7; D gene: -; clone size: -; V gene: TRBV5-4; CDR3 DNA: TGTGCCAGCAGCTCCAGGTCCTACGAGCAGTACTTC; CDR3 protein: CASSSRSYEQYF
CDR3 length: 14; J gene: TRBJ2-5; D gene: -; clone size: -; V gene: TRBV29-1; CDR3 DNA: TGCAGCGTTGACGCAGGAGGGCTAGGAGAGACCCAGTACTTC; CDR3 protein: CSVDAGGLGETQYF
CDR3 length: 13; J gene: TRBJ1-5; D gene: -; clone size: few; V gene: TRBV19; CDR3 DNA: TGTGCCAGTAGTGCGGCAGAGCATCAGCCCCAGCATTTT; CDR3 protein: CASSAAEHQPQHF
CDR3 length: 13; J gene: TRBJ1-1; D gene: -; clone size: once; V gene: TRBV7-8; CDR3 DNA: TGTGCCAGCAGCTTAACCAAGACTGGTTGGGCTTTCTTT; CDR3 protein: CASSLTKTGWAFF
CDR3 length: 12; J gene: TRBJ2-7; D gene: -; clone size: -; V gene: TRBV6-6; CDR3 DNA: TGTGCCAGCAGTCGAGAACAGTACGAGCAGTACTTC; CDR3 protein: CASSREQYEQYF
CDR3 length: 13; J gene: TRBJ2-7; D gene: -; clone size: -; V gene: TRBV6-5; CDR3 DNA: TGTGCCAGCAGTTACAGGGGGGACTACGAGCAGTACTTC; CDR3 protein: CASSYRGDYEQYF
CDR3 length: 14; J gene: TRBJ2-2; D gene: -; clone size: -; V gene: TRBV7-2; CDR3 DNA: TGTGCCAGCAGCTCAAGGGGGAGCACCGGGGAGCTGTTTTTT; CDR3 protein: CASSSRGSTGELFF
CDR3 length: 16; J gene: TRBJ2-2; D gene: TRBD2; clone size: -; V gene: TRBV5-6; CDR3 DNA: TGTGCCAGCAGCCCTCAGGCGGGAGTAGGTACCGGGGAGCTGTTTTTT; CDR3 protein: CASSPQAGVGTGELFF